One and the same sample provided the 20 T cell receptor beta chains below, sequenced in a study of T cell responses to AZD1222 COVID-19 vaccine. Produced via immunoSEQ multiplex PCR; TCRdb's table is partial and in-frame only. This repertoire shows about 140,000 clones, under 95% found once; its top ten account for 1.3%. The sample consisted of peripheral blood, taken on day 0 of AZD1222 vaccination. These TCRs come from an adult in good health.

The chain employs TRBV10-3 and TRBJ1-4; 12 bases fit TRBD1. The CDR3 consists of 18 residues. With 4 bases clipped from V and 5 bases from J, the junction kept 11 bases outside the gene matches. CDR1 and CDR2 (germline): ENHRY, SYGVKD. The CDR3 DNA reads TGTGCCATCAGTGCCAGACCTGGGGACAGGGGGCAAAATGAAAAACTGTTTTTT. Translation: CAISARPGDRGQNEKLFF.

V usage is TRBV6-5 and J usage is TRBJ2-5; D is possibly TRBD1 (6 bases). V lost 6 bases to trimming and J lost 5 bases, with 19 bases between them. The CDR3 extends over 15 amino acids. CDR1 and CDR2 from the germline V gene are MNHEY and SVGAGI. CDR3 region: CASSYTGTYVETQYF. The CDR3 DNA reads TGTGCCAGCAGCTACACCGGGACATATGTCGAGACCCAGTACTTC.

This chain joins TRBV3-1 (or the pseudogene TRBV3-2) and TRBJ1-2, with D possibly matching TRBD1 (6 bases). Deletions cut 4 bases from V and 8 bases from J, with 20 bases between. Germline V gene sequence: CDR1 LGHDT, CDR2 YNNKEL (reference sequence). This CDR3 has 15 amino acids. This CDR3 reads CASSLSAGRGGGYTF. In nucleotides, the CDR3 is TGTGCCAGCAGCCTATCGGCAGGCAGGGGAGGAGGCTACACCTTC.

V and J are TRBV2 and TRBJ2-5; 7 bases match TRBD2. The V gene's germline CDR1 is SNHLY and CDR2 FYNNEI. The CDR3 totals 13 residues. V dropped 8 bases and J dropped 4; count of bases not matched to a gene: 7. This CDR3 is CASQLARGETQYF. The CDR3 coding sequence is TGTGCCAGCCAACTAGCGAGAGGAGAGACCCAGTACTTC.

The chain has TRBV10-3 and TRBJ2-1, with 8 bases identical to TRBD1. Germline CDR1 is ENHRY and CDR2 is SYGVKD. Trimming at V came to 6 bases and at J to 8 bases, leaving 6 bases not matched to a gene. The CDR3 is 13 amino acids. This CDR3 is CAIRATGGDEQFF. The CDR3 coding sequence is TGTGCCATCAGGGCCACAGGGGGTGATGAGCAGTTCTTC.

The chain couples TRBV30 to TRBJ2-7; 7 bases agree with TRBD1. J gave up 4 bases and V 5 bases, and 8 bases lay outside the gene matches. This CDR3 is 13 amino acids long. Germline lookup yields CDR1 GTSNPN and CDR2 SVGIG (reference sequence). The CDR3: CAWEGAGVYEQYF. The DNA of the CDR3 is TGTGCCTGGGAGGGGGCAGGGGTGTACGAGCAGTACTTC.

V gene TRBV7-2 combines with J gene TRBJ2-7, with D perhaps matching TRBD1 (6 bases). The ends were cut back, 4 bases at V and 4 bases at J, with 11 bases in the middle. CDR1 SGHTA and CDR2 FQGNSA come from the germline V gene. The CDR3 has 13 residues. The CDR3 loop reads CASSSRDTYEQYF. The CDR3 DNA reads TGTGCCAGCAGCTCGAGGGACACTTACGAGCAGTACTTC.

The chain is built from TRBV19 and TRBJ2-4; TRBD1 is a possible D gene (5 bases). The CDR3 totals 18 residues. Trimming took off 4 bases at V and 2 bases at J, with 21 bases between the two ends. CDR1 is LNHDA and CDR2 is SQIVND in the germline V gene (reference sequence). The CDR3 loop is CASSRVPLQGLPKNIQYF. The CDR3 DNA sequence: TGTGCCAGTAGTAGGGTTCCACTTCAGGGTTTACCCAAAAACATTCAGTACTTC.

The V call is TRBV12-5, the J call TRBJ1-3, with D uncertain. The germline CDR1 and CDR2 sequences are LGHNT and FRNRAP. CDR3 length equals 13 residues. V dropped 6 bases and J dropped 1 base, with 7 bases sitting between them. CDR3 loop: CASGRVSGNTIYF. The DNA of the CDR3 is TGTGCTAGTGGCCGGGTTTCTGGAAACACCATATATTTT.

The chain uses TRBV3-1 (or the pseudogene TRBV3-2) and TRBJ1-5, with D uncertain. V dropped 1 base and J dropped 7 bases, with 8 bases sitting between them. Germline V lookup: CDR1 LGHDT, CDR2 YNNKEL (reference sequence). This CDR3 comprises 13 residues. The CDR3 bases are TGTGCCAGCAGCCAAGGAGTAGAGCAGCCCCAGCATTTT. Translation gives CASSQGVEQPQHF.

This clone has only one observation. The chain carries TRBV29-1 and TRBJ2-7; D possibly corresponds to TRBD1 (6 bases). Germline values: CDR1 SQVTM, CDR2 ANQGSEA. Trimming cost V 6 bases and J 2 bases, with 11 bases left between them. The CDR3 spans 12 residues. The CDR3 loop reads CSVRTVTYEQYF. The CDR3 region has the DNA TGCAGCGTCAGGACAGTTACCTACGAGCAGTACTTC.

The table lists this clone with a count of one. The chain recombines TRBV19 with TRBJ1-2; D ambiguous. The V and J ends lost 9 bases and 2 bases respectively, with 16 bases between them. Germline V lookup: CDR1 LNHDA, CDR2 SQIVND (reference sequence). This CDR3 is 14 amino acids long. The CDR3 region is CARTLGVGNYGYTF. The CDR3, as DNA: TGTGCCAGAACCCTTGGGGTAGGCAACTATGGCTACACCTTC.

This clone was seen once. The chain links TRBV5-1 to TRBJ1-3; a weak D match, TRBD1 (6 bases). Germline CDR1 is SGHRS and CDR2 is YFSETQ. The CDR3 extends over 19 amino acids. V shed 4 bases and J shed 0 bases, with 23 bases lying between them. CDR3 region: CASSPEDSQVRDSGNTIYF. As DNA, the CDR3 is TGCGCCAGCAGCCCAGAGGACAGCCAGGTGCGAGACTCTGGAAACACCATATATTTT.

The chain is built from TRBV30 and TRBJ1-1; no firm D call. This CDR3 has 12 amino acids. With 2 bases removed from V and 1 base from J, the gap between germline ends came to 5 bases. Germline CDR1 reads GTSNPN; CDR2 reads SVGIG (reference sequence). CDR3 region: CAWSSENTEAFF. The CDR3 region has the DNA TGTGCCTGGAGTTCTGAGAACACTGAAGCTTTCTTT.

V and J are TRBV30 and TRBJ1-6; TRBD1 matches 7 bases. CDR3 length: 16 amino acids. J gave up 0 bases and V 4 bases, and 6 bases lay outside the gene matches. Germline values: CDR1 GTSNPN, CDR2 SVGIG (reference sequence). CDR3 protein: CAWTSGQSSYNSPLHF. CDR3 DNA sequence: TGTGCCTGGACCTCGGGACAGAGCTCCTATAATTCACCCCTCCACTTT.

CDR3 in DNA: TGTGCCAGTAGATCCGGACAGGGGCGGCATCAGCCCCAGCATTTT. Residues: CASRSGQGRHQPQHF. This chain joins TRBV19 and TRBJ1-5; 9 bases are a match to TRBD1. This CDR3 is built from 15 residues. Germline CDR1 reads LNHDA; CDR2 reads SQIVND (reference sequence). The trim removed 6 bases at V and 5 bases at J, leaving 8 bases unmatched.

This chain joins TRBV5-1 and TRBJ2-1; TRBD2 agrees at 11 bases. Germline V gene sequence: CDR1 SGHRS, CDR2 YFSETQ. V was clipped by 3 bases and J by 4 bases; unmatched bases: 3. This CDR3 comprises 15 residues. CDR3 coding DNA: TGCGCCAGCAGCTGGCTAGCGGGAGGTTACAATGAGCAGTTCTTC. It translates to CASSWLAGGYNEQFF.

In its sample, this clone was seen once. The chain carries TRBV28 and TRBJ1-5, with D perhaps matching TRBD1 (5 bases). The V gene lost 5 bases and the J gene lost 5 bases, with 10 bases spanning the gap. The CDR3 contains 13 residues. CDR1 is MDHEN, CDR2 SYDVKM, per germline. The CDR3 region has the DNA TGTGCCAGCAGTCGACAGTACTATCAGCCCCAGCATTTT. Its protein product is CASSRQYYQPQHF.

The genes are TRBV30 and TRBJ1-4; TRBD1 matches 8 bases. Germline values: CDR1 GTSNPN, CDR2 SVGIG (reference sequence). This CDR3 has 14 residues. The V gene end was trimmed by 1 base and the J gene end by 8 bases; junction bases not matched to a gene: 6. In nucleotides, the CDR3 is TGTGCCTGGAGTGGCGACAGGGGTAACGAAAAACTGTTTTTT. Protein: CAWSGDRGNEKLFF.

This chain uses TRBV27 with TRBJ1-3; TRBD1 matches 7 bases. Unmatched junction bases numbered 7, after V lost 5 bases and J lost 0 bases. Germline V gene lookup returns CDR1 MNHEY and CDR2 SMNVEV (reference sequence). The CDR3 length is 16 residues. The CDR3 spells CASSAGQADSGNTIYF. The CDR3 DNA sequence: TGTGCCAGCAGTGCCGGACAGGCCGACTCTGGAAACACCATATATTTT.